Listed here is a single T cell receptor (beta chain). Its antigen is undetermined. Other nucleotide sequences in the sample specify the same CDR3. These data are taken from a study of shared clonotypes between healthy human individuals. CDR3 length: 14 amino acids. The trim removed 6 bases at V and 2 bases at J, leaving 3 bases unmatched. Germline CDR1 KGHSH, CDR2 LQKENI. TCRdb's copy holds only in-frame clones and misses some; the assay was immunoSEQ multiplex PCR. The sample lists 2 million to 3 million clones, 93% occurring once. Study-level points and caveats: Only blood was sampled, and tissue TCR repertoires likely differ from blood ones.

Material for sequencing was naive CD4+ T cells from PBMCs. Subset reported: CD45RA+ positively selected. The clonotype originates from a man between 18 and 35 years old in good health. Some clones in this sample may be carry-over from other donors' samples. V and J are TRBV18 and TRBJ1-2; TRBD1 matches at 10 bases. The CDR3 loop is CASSLGQGNYGYTF. CDR3 bases: TGTGCCAGCTCCCTGGGACAGGGGAACTATGGCTACACCTTC.